This passage covers 24 T cell receptor beta chains from one sample sequenced in a study of tissue T cells after allogeneic stem cell transplantation. Time point specified: mouse harvest day 14 after allogeneic transplant. The graft held 10^6 splenic CD5+ T cells and 10^7 T-cell-depleted bone marrow cells. The method was immunoSEQ multiplex PCR; TCRdb's version includes in-frame clones alone and lacks a portion of them. This sample has fewer than 3,000 clones; approximately 48% occur once, and the top ten carry over 30%. The sequencing sample was made of gut tissue. Receptors originate from a female BALB/c mouse given C57BL/6 T cells with graft-versus-host disease after an allogeneic hematopoietic cell transplant.

By share, this clone counts as medium-sized. The genes are named according to mouse. With the read ending 1 residue before the CDR3 end, the germline J gene is used to fill in that end. The chain employs TRBV29 and TRBJ2-2; D is unclear. This CDR3 spans 12 amino acids. V was cut by 4 bases and J by 5 bases, with 5 bases left in between. Germline CDR1 and CDR2: MSHET and SYDVDS. The CDR3 spells CASSSLTGQLYF. Partial CDR3 DNA: TGTGCTAGCAGTTCCCTTACCGGGCAGCTCTAC. Using reference TRBV29 and TRBJ2-2 for the parts outside the CDR3, the full variable domain is DMKVTQMPRYLIKRMGENVLLECGQDMSHETMYWYRQDPGLGLQLIYISYDVDSNSEGDIPKGYRVSRKKREHFSLILDSAKTNQTSVYFCASSSLTGQLYFGEGSKLTVL.

Comment on this clone: Gene names and germline match the mouse. The read ends 1 residue early relative to the CDR3; the germline J gene fills the gap. V is TRBV13-1 and J is TRBJ2-7; no clear D gene. The CDR3 runs to 12 residues. With 2 bases removed from V and 6 bases from J, the gap between germline ends came to 9 bases. Germline loops: CDR1 NSHNY, CDR2 SYGAGN. The covered CDR3 bases are TGTGCCAGCAGTGAAGCGGGGAGTGAACAGTAC. As protein: CASSEAGSEQY. The whole CDR3 protein is CASSEAGSEQYF.

Concerning this clone: The genes and germline here are from mouse. The read terminates 1 residue ahead of where the CDR3 ends, so the germline J gene completes it. The rearrangement uses TRBV26 and TRBJ1-1; D gene uncertain. Between the trimmed V and J ends, which lost 0 bases and 0 bases, there was a span of 5 bases. The CDR3 loop spans 14 amino acids. Germline CDR1 KGHPV, CDR2 FQNQEV (reference sequence). Incomplete CDR3 DNA: TGTGCCAGCAGTCTGTCCGGTGCAAACACAGAAGTCTTC. This translates into CASSLSGANTEVF. The CDR3 in its entirety is CASSLSGANTEVFF.

About this clone: Gene names are mouse gene names. Coverage ceases 1 residue before the CDR3 finishes, and the germline J gene fills in the end. This chain uses TRBV26 with TRBJ2-5; 8 nucleotides agree with TRBD2. Per the germline V gene, CDR1 is KGHPV and CDR2 is FQNQEV (reference sequence). This CDR3 spans 15 amino acids. The V and J ends lost 0 bases and 2 bases, in that order; junction bases with no gene match: 1. CDR3 bases read: TGTGCCAGCAGTCTGTCTGGGGGGGGCCAAGACACCCAGTAC. It encodes CASSLSGGGQDTQY. The entire CDR3 reads CASSLSGGGQDTQYF.

This clone was recorded only once. The genes are named according to mouse. Sequencing ends 1 residue short of the CDR3 end; the germline J gene provides the rest. This chain joins TRBV3 and TRBJ2-1; 13 bases match TRBD2. CDR3 length: 16 residues. In germline, CDR1 is SNHLY, CDR2 FYNGKV (reference sequence). The junction had 5 bases not matched to a gene; V was cut back by 8 bases and J by 1 base. CDR3 DNA (partial): TGTGCCAGCGGCCCGGGACTGGGGGGGAACTATGCTGAGCAGTTC. Its protein product is CASGPGLGGNYAEQF. The CDR3, in full, reads CASGPGLGGNYAEQFF.

Turning to this clone: These gene names are mouse names. The read gets to within 1 residue of the CDR3 end, and the germline J gene fills in the rest. J is TRBJ1-6 and V is TRBV13-1, with D hard to call. TRBJ1-6 is an open reading frame, and its role is uncertain. Germline-derived CDR1 and CDR2 are NSHNY and SYGAGN. CDR3 length: 13 residues. V was pared by 6 bases and J by 0 bases, with 4 bases between. CDR3 sequence reads: CASKVSYNSPLYF. The sequenced part of the CDR3 DNA is TGTGCCAGCAAAGTTTCCTATAATTCGCCCCTCTAC.

Points on this clone: Any gene name here is a mouse gene name. This chain's CDR3 is CASSLWDNTGQLYF. The sequenced CDR3 bases are TGTGCCAGCTCTCTCTGGGACAACACCGGGCAGCTCTAC. This chain joins TRBV12-2 and TRBJ2-2; D may be TRBD1 or TRBD2 (5 bases each). The observed sequence ends 1 residue before the CDR3 terminus, with the missing tail filled in from the germline J gene. This CDR3 is built from 14 residues. CDR1 SGHLS and CDR2 HYDKME come from the germline V gene. V lost 0 bases and J lost 2, with 6 bases in between.

This clone was seen a single time. Mouse gene names apply. The CDR3 is cut off 1 residue early in the read; its end comes from the germline J gene. This rearrangement joins TRBV3 to TRBJ1-1, with a tentative D call TRBD1 (5 bases). This CDR3 spans 14 amino acids. The germline gives CDR1 SNHLY, CDR2 FYNGKV (reference sequence). Trimming cost V 3 bases and J 4 bases, with 12 bases left between them. The CDR3 DNA, read in part, is TGTGCCAGCAGCTTCCGCAGGGCGGGCACAGAAGTCTTC. It translates to CASSFRRAGTEVF. The whole CDR3 region reads CASSFRRAGTEVFF.

This clone has more than one count but fewer than ten. The gene names here belong to mouse. The CDR3 end lies 1 residue beyond the end of the read and is filled in from the germline J gene. This chain links TRBV26 with TRBJ2-7; perhaps TRBD1 as D (5 bases). V lost 3 bases and J 0 bases, leaving 6 bases between the germline ends. The CDR3 sequence is 13 residues long. CDR1 and CDR2 (germline): KGHPV, FQNQEV (reference sequence). CDR3 DNA, as far as it was read: TGTGCCAGCAGTCTACAGGTCTCCTATGAACAGTAC. It yields the protein CASSLQVSYEQY. The whole CDR3 reads CASSLQVSYEQYF.

Worth noting for this clone: Genes and germline are mouse. The CDR3 end is not reached by the read, which stops 1 residue before it; the germline J gene fills it in. The J gene is TRBJ2-4, the V gene TRBV3; perhaps TRBD2 as D (5 bases). In germline, CDR1 is SNHLY, CDR2 FYNGKV (reference sequence). The V end lost 0 bases, the J end lost 4 bases, and 5 bases lay between the germline ends. This CDR3 region has 13 residues. The CDR3 is CASSLAGENTLYF. The sequenced CDR3 bases are TGTGCCAGCAGCTTAGCTGGGGAAAACACCTTGTAC. Combining the CDR3 with reference TRBV3 and TRBJ2-4 gives the whole variable domain GPKVLQIPSHQIIDMGQMVTLNCDPVSNHLYFYWYKQILGQQMEFLVNFYNGKVMEKSKLFKDQFSVERPDGSYFTLKIQPTALEDSAVYFCASSLAGENTLYFGAGTRLSVL.

In its sample, this clone was seen a few times. Gene names denote mouse genes. The read terminates 1 residue before the CDR3 end, so the remaining end is supplied by the germline J gene. The chain couples TRBV26 to TRBJ2-2, with D unresolved. Germline loops: CDR1 KGHPV, CDR2 FQNQEV (reference sequence). Between the trimmed V and J ends, which lost 3 bases and 0 bases, there was a span of 5 bases. This CDR3 spans 14 amino acids. The chain's CDR3 is CASSLSANTGQLYF. The sequenced part of the CDR3 DNA is TGTGCCAGCAGTCTCAGCGCAAACACCGGGCAGCTCTAC.

This clone was observed a few times. Gene names are the mouse ones. The sequenced fragment ends 1 residue before the CDR3 boundary, so the rest is inferred from the germline J gene. The V and J genes are TRBV26 and TRBJ2-2; 12 nucleotides line up with TRBD2. The germline gives CDR1 KGHPV, CDR2 FQNQEV (reference sequence). CDR3 length: 18 residues. Trimming cost V 0 bases and J 4 bases; bases outside gene matches: 6. The CDR3 bases that were read are TGTGCCAGCAGTCTGTCGAGACTGGGGGGGCGCGGCACCGGGCAGCTCTAC. It translates to CASSLSRLGGRGTGQLY. The entire CDR3 reads CASSLSRLGGRGTGQLYF.

With regard to this clone: Each gene name is a mouse one. The DNA ends 1 residue before the CDR3 does, and the rest of the CDR3 is filled in from the germline J gene. The chain is built from TRBV26 and TRBJ2-1; D not certain. Germline CDR1 is KGHPV and CDR2 is FQNQEV (reference sequence). V shed 2 bases and J shed 0 bases, with 5 bases lying between them. This CDR3 is 14 amino acids long. The CDR3 bases that were read are TGTGCCAGCAGTCTGGGGGATAACTATGCTGAGCAGTTC. Translating gives CASSLGDNYAEQF. The entire CDR3 reads CASSLGDNYAEQFF.

This clone has a handful of counts. These gene names are mouse names. The read stops 1 residue short of the end of the CDR3; the missing end is completed from the germline J gene. The chain employs TRBV29 and TRBJ2-2; 8 bases are a match to TRBD1. Germline assignment: CDR1 MSHET and CDR2 SYDVDS. Trimming cost V 3 bases and J 2 bases; bases outside gene matches: 2. This CDR3 is built from 15 residues. The CDR3 spells CASSFPGGNTGQLYF. Partial CDR3 DNA: TGTGCTAGCAGTTTCCCAGGGGGCAACACCGGGCAGCTCTAC.

Remarks on this clone: Gene names denote mouse genes. The CDR3 is cut off 1 residue early in the read; its end comes from the germline J gene. This chain links TRBV15 with TRBJ2-1, with 10 bases lining up with TRBD2. The CDR3 covers 15 residues. Trimming took 3 bases from V and 3 from J; bases not matched to a gene: 2. CDR1 is SGHND and CDR2 is FRSKSL in the germline V gene. CDR3 DNA, as far as it was read: TGTGCCAGCAGTTTGGACTGGGGGTCCTATGCTGAGCAGTTC. Its protein is CASSLDWGSYAEQF. The CDR3 reads in full as CASSLDWGSYAEQFF.

This clone was counted between two and nine times. Here the gene names and germline are mouse. The read comes to an end 1 residue before the CDR3 does, leaving the germline J gene to fill in the end. V usage is TRBV3 and J usage is TRBJ1-5; 7 nucleotides match TRBD1. The CDR3 has 16 amino acids. Germline CDR1 SNHLY, CDR2 FYNGKV (reference sequence). V lost 1 base to trimming and J lost 0 bases; unmatched junction nucleotides: 3. The CDR3 spells CASSLGTGYNNQAPLF. CDR3 DNA (partial): TGTGCCAGCAGCTTAGGGACAGGTTATAACAACCAGGCTCCGCTT.

In the case of this clone: Gene names and germline refer to mouse. The CDR3 end falls 1 residue outside the read, so it is completed with the germline J gene. The chain couples TRBV3 to TRBJ2-4, with D hard to call. CDR1 is SNHLY, CDR2 FYNGKV, per germline (reference sequence). This CDR3 has 14 residues. V was pared by 0 bases and J by 2 bases, with 6 bases between. This chain's CDR3 is CASSLATNQNTLYF. CDR3 DNA, as far as it was read: TGTGCCAGCAGCTTAGCGACAAATCAAAACACCTTGTAC. Drawing the rest from reference TRBV3 and TRBJ2-4, the complete variable domain is GPKVLQIPSHQIIDMGQMVTLNCDPVSNHLYFYWYKQILGQQMEFLVNFYNGKVMEKSKLFKDQFSVERPDGSYFTLKIQPTALEDSAVYFCASSLATNQNTLYFGAGTRLSVL.

A word on this clone: Mouse gene names apply. The chain's CDR3 is CASSPGGLQDTQYF. The sequenced CDR3 bases are TGTGCCAGCAGCCCAGGGGGCCTCCAAGACACCCAGTAC. This chain links TRBV3 with TRBJ2-5; 8 bases line up with TRBD1. The sequence runs out 1 residue before the end of the CDR3; the remainder is reconstructed from the germline J gene. Germline V gene sequence: CDR1 SNHLY, CDR2 FYNGKV (reference sequence). The J segment lost 2 bases and the V segment lost 5 bases, leaving 3 bases of the junction unmatched. The length of the CDR3 is 14 residues.

As to this clone: Gene names and germline refer to mouse. The read is 1 residue too short to cover the CDR3 end, so that end is filled in from the germline J gene. The chain employs TRBV24 and TRBJ2-5, with D possibly being TRBD1 (6 bases). Per the germline V gene, CDR1 is KGHTA and CDR2 is FRNEEI. Trimming took off 4 bases at V and 4 bases at J, with 9 bases between the two ends. The CDR3 spans 13 residues. The CDR3: CASSRGTKDTQYF. CDR3 DNA (partial): TGTGCCAGCAGTCGCGGGACAAAAGACACCCAGTAC.

Details on this clone: Gene names denote mouse genes. The read ends 1 residue early relative to the CDR3; the germline J gene fills the gap. The rearrangement links TRBV12-1 to TRBJ2-2; D is possibly TRBD1 or TRBD2 (5 bases each). Trimming cost V 0 bases and J 0 bases, with 7 bases left between them. Germline CDR1 reads SGHSN; CDR2 reads HYEKVE. This CDR3 is built from 15 residues. CDR3 residues: CASSLGAANTGQLYF. The sequenced part of the CDR3 DNA is TGTGCCAGCTCTCTCGGGGCGGCAAACACCGGGCAGCTCTAC.

Turning to this clone: Gene and germline names: mouse. CDR3 in amino acids: CASSLIANTGQLYF. The sequenced part of the CDR3 DNA is TGTGCCAGCAGTCTGATAGCAAACACCGGGCAGCTCTAC. The rearrangement uses TRBV26 and TRBJ2-2; D remains unclear. The CDR3 goes on 1 residue after the read ends, and that part is filled in from the germline J gene. Trimming pared 2 bases from V and 0 bases from J, leaving 4 bases between. Germline CDR1 and CDR2: KGHPV and FQNQEV (reference sequence). There are 14 residues in the CDR3.

In this sample, this clone turned up a few times. The listed genes are named as in mouse. The CDR3 sequence is CASSLAPYAEQFF. The covered CDR3 bases are TGTGCCAGCTCTCTCGCCCCCTATGCTGAGCAGTTC. The rearrangement uses TRBV12-1 and TRBJ2-1; D is ambiguous. The read halts 1 residue ahead of the CDR3 end, with the missing end drawn from the germline J gene. Germline CDR1 is SGHSN and CDR2 is HYEKVE. V dropped 0 bases and J dropped 3 bases, with 5 bases sitting between them. The CDR3 sequence is 13 residues long.

This clone was recorded a few times. Mouse gene names apply. Read sequence stops 1 residue before the CDR3 end, and the germline J gene provides the missing end. The J gene is TRBJ2-7, the V gene TRBV19, with D possibly matching TRBD1 (6 bases). The CDR3 extends over 14 amino acids. Germline lookup yields CDR1 FNHDT and CDR2 SITEND (reference sequence). Between the trimmed V and J ends, which lost 1 base and 4 bases, there was a span of 12 bases. CDR3 protein: CASSISRGQYEQYF. The covered CDR3 bases are TGTGCCAGCAGTATATCCCGCGGACAGTATGAACAGTAC.

About this clone: Mouse gene names apply. The read finishes 1 residue shy of the CDR3 end, and the germline J gene is used to complete it. The chain uses TRBV26 and TRBJ1-2; D not resolved. Germline values: CDR1 KGHPV, CDR2 FQNQEV (reference sequence). The V gene lost 2 bases and the J gene lost 0 bases, with 4 bases spanning the gap. The CDR3 spans 13 residues. CDR3 residues: CASSLGPNSDYTF. Incomplete CDR3 DNA: TGTGCCAGCAGTCTGGGGCCAAACTCCGACTACACC.